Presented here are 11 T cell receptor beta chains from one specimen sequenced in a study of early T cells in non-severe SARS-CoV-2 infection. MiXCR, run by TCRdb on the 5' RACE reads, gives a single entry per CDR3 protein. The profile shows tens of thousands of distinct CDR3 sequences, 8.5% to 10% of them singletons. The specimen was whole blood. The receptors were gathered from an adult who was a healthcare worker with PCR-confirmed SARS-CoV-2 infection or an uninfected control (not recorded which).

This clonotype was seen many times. The chain's CDR3 is CASSPSGSYEQYF. The CDR3 DNA sequence: TGTGCCAGCAGTCCCAGCGGGAGCTACGAGCAGTACTTC. The rearrangement uses TRBV6-6 and TRBJ2-7; 8 bases align to TRBD2. Germline CDR1 is MNHNY and CDR2 is SVGAGI (reference sequence). V lost 5 bases and J lost 3; bases outside the gene matches: 3. The CDR3 is 13 residues long.

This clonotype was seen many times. CDR3 in amino acids: CAWDRGLAGPQHF. The DNA for the CDR3 is TGTGCCTGGGACCGGGGCCTCGCGGGGCCCCAGCATTTT. The chain couples TRBV30 to TRBJ1-5; D may be TRBD1 (5 bases). Germline V gene sequence: CDR1 GTSNPN, CDR2 SVGIG (reference sequence). V lost 5 bases, J lost 9 bases, and 17 bases lay in between. The CDR3 extends over 13 amino acids.

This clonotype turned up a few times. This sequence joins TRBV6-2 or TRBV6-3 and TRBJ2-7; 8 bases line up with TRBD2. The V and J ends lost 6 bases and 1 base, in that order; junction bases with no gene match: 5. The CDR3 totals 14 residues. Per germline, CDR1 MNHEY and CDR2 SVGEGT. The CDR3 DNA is TGTGCCAGCAGAGAAGCGGGGGAGTCCTACGAGCAGTACTTC. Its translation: CASREAGESYEQYF.

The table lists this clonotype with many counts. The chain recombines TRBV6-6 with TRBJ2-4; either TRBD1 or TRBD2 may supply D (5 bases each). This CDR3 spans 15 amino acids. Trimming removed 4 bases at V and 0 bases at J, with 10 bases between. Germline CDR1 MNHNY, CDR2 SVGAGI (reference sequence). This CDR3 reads CASSSRDPAKNIQYF. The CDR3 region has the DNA TGTGCCAGCAGTTCAAGGGACCCAGCCAAAAACATTCAGTACTTC.

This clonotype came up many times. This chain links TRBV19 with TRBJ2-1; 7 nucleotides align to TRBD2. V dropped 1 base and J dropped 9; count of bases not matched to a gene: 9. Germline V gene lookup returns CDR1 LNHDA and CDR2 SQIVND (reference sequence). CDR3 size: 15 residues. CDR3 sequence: CASSIGAGFLGEQFF. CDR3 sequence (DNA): TGTGCCAGTAGTATAGGAGCGGGGTTCTTGGGTGAGCAGTTCTTC.

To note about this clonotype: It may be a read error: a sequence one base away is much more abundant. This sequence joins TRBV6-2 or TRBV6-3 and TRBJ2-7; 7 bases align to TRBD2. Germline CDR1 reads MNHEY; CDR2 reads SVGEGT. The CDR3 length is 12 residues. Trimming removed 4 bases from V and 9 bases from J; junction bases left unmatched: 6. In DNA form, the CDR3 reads TGTGCCAGCAGTTGGGACTACCGAATGCAGTACTTC. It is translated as CASSWDYRMQYF.

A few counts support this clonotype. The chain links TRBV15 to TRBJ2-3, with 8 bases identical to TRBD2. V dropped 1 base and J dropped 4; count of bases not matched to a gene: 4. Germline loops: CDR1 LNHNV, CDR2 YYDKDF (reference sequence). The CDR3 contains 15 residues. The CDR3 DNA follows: TGTGCCACCAGCAGAGTTGCGGGAGGCCCAGATACGCAGTATTTT. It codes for CATSRVAGGPDTQYF.

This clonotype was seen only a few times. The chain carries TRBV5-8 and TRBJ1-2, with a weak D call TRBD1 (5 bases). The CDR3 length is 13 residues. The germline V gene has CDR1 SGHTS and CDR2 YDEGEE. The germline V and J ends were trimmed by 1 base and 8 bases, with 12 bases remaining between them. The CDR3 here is CASSLYEGDGYTF. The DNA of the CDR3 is TGTGCCAGCAGCTTGTACGAAGGGGACGGCTACACCTTC.

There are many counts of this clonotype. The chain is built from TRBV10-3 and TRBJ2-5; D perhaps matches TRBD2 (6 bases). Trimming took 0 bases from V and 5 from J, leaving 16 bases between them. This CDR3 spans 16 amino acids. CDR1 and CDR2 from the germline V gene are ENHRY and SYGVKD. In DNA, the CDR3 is TGTGCCATCAGTGAGTCAACTGGGAGGATTCCGGAGACCCAGTACTTC. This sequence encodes CAISESTGRIPETQYF.

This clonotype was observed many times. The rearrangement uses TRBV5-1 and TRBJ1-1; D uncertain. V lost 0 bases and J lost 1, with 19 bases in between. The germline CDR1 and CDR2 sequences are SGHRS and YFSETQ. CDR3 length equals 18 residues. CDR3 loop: CASSLAGQVPPANTEAFF. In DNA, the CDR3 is TGCGCCAGCAGCTTGGCCGGGCAGGTTCCCCCCGCGAACACTGAAGCTTTCTTT.

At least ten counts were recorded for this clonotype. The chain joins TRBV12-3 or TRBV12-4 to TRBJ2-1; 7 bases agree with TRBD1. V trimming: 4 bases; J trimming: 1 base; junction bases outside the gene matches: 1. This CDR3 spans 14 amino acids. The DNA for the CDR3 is TGTGCCAGCAGTTCACAGGGGTCCTACAATGAGCAGTTCTTC. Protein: CASSSQGSYNEQFF.